This TCR beta chain is from a study of control samples from healthy donors and cancer patients. Assay: immunoSEQ multiplex PCR; the TCRdb copy retains only in-frame clones and omits some. This sample has roughly 80,000 clones; about 88% occur once, and the top ten carry 4.5% to 6%. Germline-derived CDR1 and CDR2 are SGHAT and FQNNGV. The V end was cut by 4 bases, the J end by 2 bases, with 3 bases between. The CDR3 has 12 residues. This clone was counted a single time. This clonotype was obtained from a woman between 45 and 65 years old in good health. The rearrangement joins TRBV11-2 to TRBJ1-3, with no clear D. The sample was blood. In DNA form, the CDR3 reads TGTGCCAGCAGCTCCCCTGGAAACACCATATATTTT. Its protein product is CASSSPGNTIYF.